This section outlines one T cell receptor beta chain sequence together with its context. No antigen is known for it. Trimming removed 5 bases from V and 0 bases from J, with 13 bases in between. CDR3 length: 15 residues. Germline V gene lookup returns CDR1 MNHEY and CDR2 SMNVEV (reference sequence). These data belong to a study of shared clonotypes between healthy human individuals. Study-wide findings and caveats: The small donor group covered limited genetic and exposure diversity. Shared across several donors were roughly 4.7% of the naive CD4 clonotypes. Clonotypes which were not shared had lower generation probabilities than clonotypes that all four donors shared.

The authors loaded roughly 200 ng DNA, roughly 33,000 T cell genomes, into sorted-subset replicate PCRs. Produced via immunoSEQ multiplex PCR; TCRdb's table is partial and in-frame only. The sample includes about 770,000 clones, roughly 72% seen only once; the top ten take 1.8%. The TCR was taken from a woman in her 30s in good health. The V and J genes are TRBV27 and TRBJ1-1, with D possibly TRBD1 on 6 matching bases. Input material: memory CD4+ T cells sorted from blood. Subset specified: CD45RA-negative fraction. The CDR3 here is CASSGRQEMNTEAFF. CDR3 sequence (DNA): TGTGCCAGCAGTGGACGACAGGAGATGAACACTGAAGCTTTCTTT.